The entry below describes one TCR beta chain. Which antigen it targets is not known. Qualities for individual bases were not recorded, and no much larger clone is one base off. The sample is drawn from a study of CD8 T cells in Susac syndrome (dated by TCRdb to about 2019). With respect to the entire study: Repertoire sequencing was used to test whether CD8+ T cell activation and differentiation in Susac syndrome was antigen driven.

Peripheral blood CD8+ and CD4+ T cells from healthy donors, Susac syndrome patients and multiple sclerosis patients were profiled using high-throughput TCR beta sequencing. The multiple sclerosis controls were treatment-naive patients whose relapsing-remitting disease, either stable or active, fulfilled the revised McDonald criteria. Bulk CD8+ and CD4+ T cells were purified magnetically by negative isolation, whereas CD8+ TEMRA cells were enriched by FACS. Blood was drawn into EDTA tubes, processed within 24 hours, and PBMCs were isolated by density gradient centrifugation. PBMCs intended for TCR sequencing were frozen in liquid nitrogen and were later thawed in a 37 degrees C water bath. Purity of sorted or isolated CD4+, CD8+ and CD8+ TEMRA cells was at least 90%. RNA was extracted using the RNeasy kit, and about 0.45 to 1 microgram was reverse transcribed with random hexamers. The immunoSEQ multiplex PCR assay, covering 54 Vbeta and 13 Jbeta segments, was used to amplify TCR beta CDR3 regions. Bias from PCR amplification was corrected by using a synthetic template baseline for primer optimization and for computational correction. From the authors' description of their analysis: Reads were assigned to V, D and J genes according to IMGT and analyzed in immunoSEQ Analyzer, with only productive sequences retained. Clonality was computed as one minus Shannon entropy normalized by log2 of the number of productive unique sequences. For each patient and control, public and private clones were evaluated among the 100 most prevalent clones. A clone was defined as Susac-specific if it was absent from the healthy and MS cohorts, from some 1,100 published viral clones and from other ImmuneACCESS disease sequences. Through fastp at Q25 and MiXCR, TCRdb rebuilt clones from the public reads, retaining in-frame beta chains. Every CDR3 protein is listed once, alongside the most common genes and DNA of its rows. TCRdb's processing, not the authors' own work, is the source of the V and J calls. In all, the sample holds 150,000 to 200,000 distinct CDR3 sequences, and 90% to 95% of those were seen once. The ten largest clones take up roughly 0.1% of the sample.

Broad study findings and their caveats: The TCR sequencing and HLA analysis was acknowledged to have included a relatively small number of individuals.

The germline ends are 12 bases apart after V is trimmed by 0 bases and J by 2 bases. CDR1 DFQATT and CDR2 SNEGSKA are derived from the germline V gene (reference sequence). From its cysteine to its phenylalanine, the CDR3 spans 15 amino acids. This entry keeps only the CDR3 DNA: 45 bases, framed from base 1. The TCR comes from a human donor with multiple sclerosis. Recombination joined TRBV20-1 with TRBJ2-3; possibly the D gene is TRBD1, per 5 matching bases. The sample was CD4+ T cells from PBMCs. The sequenced DNA is TGCAGTGCTAGAGAGGCTGGGGCTACCACAGATACGCAGTATTTT. Its protein reads: CSAREAGATTDTQYF.